Following are 30 T cell receptor beta chains from one sample sequenced in a study of blood T cell repertoires in COVID-19. Using immunoSEQ multiplex PCR, the repertoire was profiled, and TCRdb retains in-frame clones only, with some absent. The table shows about 80,000 clones, with almost 85% occurring only once. The sample comprised peripheral blood. The receptors stem from a man in his fifties with COVID-19, enrolled during active disease.

This chain links TRBV15 with TRBJ1-2, with D perhaps matching TRBD1 (6 bases). Trimming cost V 0 bases and J 1 base, with 9 bases left between them. CDR1 is LNHNV, CDR2 YYDKDF, per germline (reference sequence). This CDR3 is 15 amino acids long. Here the CDR3 reads CATSRDPQGNYGYTF. The CDR3 region has the DNA TGTGCCACCAGCAGAGATCCACAGGGTAACTATGGCTACACCTTC.

The rearrangement links TRBV18 to TRBJ1-2; 10 nucleotides align to TRBD1. Per the germline V gene, CDR1 is KGHSH and CDR2 is LQKENI. J gave up 3 bases and V 3 bases, and 4 bases lay outside the gene matches. This CDR3 contains 15 residues. The CDR3 DNA reads as TGTGCCAGCTCACCGGGACAGGGGTTTGACTATGGCTACACCTTC. Translation: CASSPGQGFDYGYTF.

This chain uses TRBV19 with TRBJ1-3; D remains ambiguous. Germline-derived CDR1 and CDR2 are LNHDA and SQIVND (reference sequence). The V end was cut by 6 bases, the J end by 6 bases, with 21 bases between. CDR3 size: 16 residues. The CDR3 is CASSSQPGSGLNTIYF. The CDR3 DNA reads TGTGCCAGTAGCTCCCAACCCGGGAGTGGATTAAACACCATATATTTT. Variable domain in full (rest from reference TRBV19 and TRBJ1-3): DGGITQSPKYLFRKEGQNVTLSCEQNLNHDAMYWYRQDPGQGLRLIYYSQIVNDFQKGDIAEGYSVSREKKESFPLTVTSAQKNPTAFYLCASSSQPGSGLNTIYFGEGSWLTVV.

The rearrangement links TRBV5-4 to TRBJ2-1; 7 bases are shared with TRBD2. The CDR3 is 15 amino acids. The J segment lost 9 bases and the V segment lost 1 base, leaving 10 bases of the junction unmatched. Germline-derived CDR1 and CDR2 are SGHNT and YYREEE (reference sequence). CDR3 sequence: CASSLYTRWGGEQFF. CDR3 coding DNA: TGTGCCAGCAGCTTGTACACTAGATGGGGGGGTGAGCAGTTCTTC. Full variable domain (rest looked up from reference TRBV5-4 and TRBJ2-1): ETGVTQSPTHLIKTRGQQVTLRCSSQSGHNTVSWYQQALGQGPQFIFQYYREEENGRGNFPPRFSGLQFPNYSSELNVNALELDDSALYLCASSLYTRWGGEQFFGPGTRLTVL.

This clone was seen only a few times. The CDR3 is CASSTPTGANTGELFF. In nucleotides, the CDR3 is TGTGCCAGCAGTACCCCGACAGGGGCGAACACCGGGGAGCTGTTTTTT. The chain has TRBV2 and TRBJ2-2, with 8 bases fitting TRBD1. V lost 5 bases and J lost 0; bases outside the gene matches: 5. The length of the CDR3 is 16 residues. Germline lookup yields CDR1 SNHLY and CDR2 FYNNEI.

This clone has only one observation. The chain's CDR3 is CASGGIIGTEAFF. The CDR3 region has the DNA TGTGCCAGTGGGGGGATTATTGGCACTGAAGCTTTCTTT. The genes are TRBV19 and TRBJ1-1, with TRBD1 as a possible D gene (5 bases). V lost 8 bases to trimming and J lost 4 bases, with 14 bases between them. The length of the CDR3 is 13 residues. Per the germline V gene, CDR1 is LNHDA and CDR2 is SQIVND (reference sequence).

This chain uses TRBV10-3 with TRBJ1-3; D gene ambiguous. V was clipped by 8 bases and J by 0 bases, with 14 bases between them. CDR1 is ENHRY, CDR2 SYGVKD, per germline. The CDR3 is made up of 15 amino acids. The CDR3 sequence: CAILAGSHSGNTIYF. CDR3 nucleotides: TGTGCCATCCTCGCGGGAAGCCACTCTGGAAACACCATATATTTT.

This clone showed up just once. V is TRBV4-1 and J is TRBJ2-7, with D possibly TRBD2 on 6 matching bases. Between the trimmed V and J ends, which lost 0 bases and 0 bases, there was a span of 15 bases. The CDR3 has 17 amino acids. Germline V gene lookup returns CDR1 MGHRA and CDR2 YSYEKL. CDR3 sequence reads: CASSQDPVGGSSYEQYF. In DNA, the CDR3 is TGCGCCAGCAGCCAAGACCCTGTGGGGGGAAGCTCCTACGAGCAGTACTTC.

This clone was seen once. The V call is TRBV29-1, the J call TRBJ2-7; D is perhaps TRBD2 (6 bases). Germline V gene data show CDR1 as SQVTM and CDR2 as ANQGSEA. The length of the CDR3 is 13 residues. V was clipped by 5 bases and J by 6 bases, with 17 bases between them. The CDR3 region is CSVTPGTPSEQYF. The DNA for the CDR3 is TGCAGCGTTACACCCGGGACTCCTTCCGAGCAGTACTTC.

This CDR3 is CASRFELNYGYTF. Here the CDR3 DNA reads TGTGCCAGCAGATTCGAACTGAACTATGGCTACACCTTC. The V call is TRBV6-5, the J call TRBJ1-2, with unresolved D. The CDR3 totals 13 residues. V lost 6 bases and J 2 bases, leaving 10 bases between the germline ends. Germline V gene data show CDR1 as MNHEY and CDR2 as SVGAGI.

This clone was detected only once. The V gene is TRBV5-4, the J gene TRBJ2-7; 15 bases agree with TRBD2. CDR1 is SGHNT, CDR2 YYREEE, per germline (reference sequence). The CDR3 runs 19 residues. V trimming: 3 bases; J trimming: 5 bases; junction bases outside the gene matches: 15. CDR3 bases: TGTGCCAGCAGCTCATTTGGGGCCGCGGGACTAGCGGGAGGACACGAGCAGTACTTC. This translates into CASSSFGAAGLAGGHEQYF.

This clone was observed at least ten times. The rearrangement uses TRBV30 and TRBJ1-6; maybe TRBD1 (6 bases). Trimming shortened V by 3 bases and J by 7 bases, and 13 bases separated the two germline ends. Germline CDR1 GTSNPN, CDR2 SVGIG (reference sequence). The CDR3 loop spans 14 amino acids. CDR3 amino acids: CAWSRTAENSPLHF. Written as DNA, the CDR3 is TGTGCCTGGAGCAGGACAGCAGAGAATTCACCCCTCCACTTT.

The rearrangement links TRBV29-1 to TRBJ1-1; weak D call: TRBD1 (5 bases). The length of the CDR3 is 12 residues. V was clipped by 2 bases and J by 8 bases, with 12 bases between them. Germline CDR1 reads SQVTM; CDR2 reads ANQGSEA. CDR3 nucleotide sequence: TGCAGCGTTGAAATATCTCGACAGGAAGCTTTCTTT. This gives the protein CSVEISRQEAFF. Variable domain in full (rest from reference TRBV29-1 and TRBJ1-1): SAVISQKPSRDICQRGTSLTIQCQVDSQVTMMFWYRQQPGQSLTLIATANQGSEATYESGFVIDKFPISRPNLTFSTLTVSNMSPEDSSIYLCSVEISRQEAFFGQGTRLTVV.

This chain joins TRBV25-1 and TRBJ2-3; TRBD2 matches at 8 bases. Germline lookup yields CDR1 MGHDK and CDR2 SYGVNS. With 4 bases clipped from V and 6 bases from J, the junction kept 9 bases outside the gene matches. CDR3 size: 15 residues. This chain's CDR3 is CASSGRREGPDTQYF. The CDR3 DNA reads TGTGCCAGCAGTGGGCGTCGGGAGGGCCCCGATACGCAGTATTTT.

The chain has TRBV6-2 or TRBV6-3 and TRBJ2-1; D might be TRBD2 (6 bases). The CDR3 consists of 16 residues. Trimming cost V 6 bases and J 0 bases, with 15 bases left between them. In germline, CDR1 is MNHEY, CDR2 SVGEGT. Here the CDR3 reads CASSPRLGTSYNEQFF. DNA of the CDR3: TGTGCCAGCAGCCCTCGACTAGGTACCTCCTACAATGAGCAGTTCTTC.

The chain employs TRBV6-2 or TRBV6-3 and TRBJ2-7; 7 bases agree with TRBD2. CDR3 length: 14 amino acids. Per the germline V gene, CDR1 is MNHEY and CDR2 is SVGEGT. The trim removed 0 bases at V and 6 bases at J, leaving 5 bases unmatched. The CDR3 DNA sequence: TGTGCCAGCAGTTACTCTGCGGGAGTAGGCGAGCAGTACTTC. Translated, it gives CASSYSAGVGEQYF.

This clone showed up just once. The chain employs TRBV19 and TRBJ2-3; 7 nucleotides match TRBD1. The CDR3 length is 13 residues. Germline CDR1 LNHDA, CDR2 SQIVND (reference sequence). Unmatched junction bases numbered 5, after V lost 5 bases and J lost 6 bases. CDR3 sequence (DNA): TGTGCCAGTAGTTACAGGGGTAGCGATACGCAGTATTTT. It encodes CASSYRGSDTQYF. The full variable domain, with the rest looked up from reference TRBV19 and TRBJ2-3, is DGGITQSPKYLFRKEGQNVTLSCEQNLNHDAMYWYRQDPGQGLRLIYYSQIVNDFQKGDIAEGYSVSREKKESFPLTVTSAQKNPTAFYLCASSYRGSDTQYFGPGTRLTVL.

The CDR3 reads CSELTGTSMNTGELFF. CDR3 in DNA: TGCAGCGAACTCACCGGGACTAGCATGAACACCGGGGAGCTGTTTTTT. The chain couples TRBV29-1 to TRBJ2-2, with 9 bases lining up with TRBD2. The CDR3 totals 16 residues. With V trimmed by 7 bases and J by 1 base, 10 bases remained unmatched. Germline CDR1 is SQVTM and CDR2 is ANQGSEA.

Only one count was recorded for this clone. The chain is built from TRBV5-1 and TRBJ1-1; 7 bases agree with TRBD1. J was trimmed by 4 bases and V by 0 bases; bases with no gene match: 3. The V gene's germline CDR1 is SGHRS and CDR2 YFSETQ. The CDR3 loop spans 14 amino acids. In nucleotides, the CDR3 is TGCGCCAGCAGCTTGGAGGGACAGAGCACTGAAGCTTTCTTT. As protein: CASSLEGQSTEAFF.

The chain employs TRBV4-3 and TRBJ1-2; maybe TRBD1 (5 bases). Germline V gives CDR1 LGHNA, CDR2 YSLEER. V lost 2 bases and J 7 bases, leaving 17 bases between the germline ends. This CDR3 has 15 amino acids. CDR3 bases: TGCGCCAGCAGCCAACTTGGCGGGGGGGAAAGTGGCTACACCTTC. Its translation: CASSQLGGGESGYTF.

This chain uses TRBV19 with TRBJ1-1; 7 bases map to TRBD1. V lost 3 bases and J lost 5; bases outside the gene matches: 9. Per germline, CDR1 LNHDA and CDR2 SQIVND (reference sequence). The CDR3 extends over 15 amino acids. The DNA for the CDR3 is TGTGCCAGTAGTATCCGGGGACAGACGGGAACTGAAGCTTTCTTT. Protein sequence: CASSIRGQTGTEAFF. The complete variable domain, with remaining parts taken from reference TRBV19 and TRBJ1-1, reads DGGITQSPKYLFRKEGQNVTLSCEQNLNHDAMYWYRQDPGQGLRLIYYSQIVNDFQKGDIAEGYSVSREKKESFPLTVTSAQKNPTAFYLCASSIRGQTGTEAFFGQGTRLTVV.

The chain recombines TRBV4-1 with TRBJ2-1; 8 bases agree with TRBD2. The CDR3 length is 17 residues. Unmatched junction bases numbered 13, after V lost 3 bases and J lost 6 bases. Germline lookup yields CDR1 MGHRA and CDR2 YSYEKL. The CDR3 spells CASSHDVLSGSTNEQFF. CDR3 sequence (DNA): TGCGCCAGCAGCCACGATGTACTAAGCGGGAGTACCAATGAGCAGTTCTTC.

V is TRBV19 and J is TRBJ2-2; tentative D call: TRBD1 (5 bases). Trimming pared 6 bases from V and 1 base from J, leaving 12 bases between. This CDR3 region has 15 residues. Germline V gene data show CDR1 as LNHDA and CDR2 as SQIVND (reference sequence). The chain's CDR3 is CASRLTVMNTGELFF. CDR3 DNA: TGTGCCAGTAGGCTGACAGTCATGAACACCGGGGAGCTGTTTTTT.

The chain combines TRBV15 with TRBJ2-3; D gene ambiguous. Germline V CDR1 and CDR2: LNHNV, YYDKDF (reference sequence). V was clipped by 5 bases and J by 6 bases, with 12 bases between them. The CDR3 is 13 amino acids. CDR3 nucleotides: TGTGCCACCAGCTCTCACTCGTCGGATACGCAGTATTTT. The encoded protein is CATSSHSSDTQYF.

The chain has TRBV6-5 and TRBJ2-2, with D unresolved. V lost 6 bases and J 2 bases, leaving 13 bases between the germline ends. Germline V gene sequence: CDR1 MNHEY, CDR2 SVGAGI. The CDR3 is made up of 15 amino acids. The CDR3: CASRPQMVNTGELFF. CDR3 DNA sequence: TGTGCCAGCAGACCACAAATGGTTAACACCGGGGAGCTGTTTTTT.

This chain links TRBV28 with TRBJ1-1, with 7 bases matching TRBD1. V dropped 2 bases and J dropped 0; count of bases not matched to a gene: 9. CDR1 is MDHEN, CDR2 SYDVKM, per germline. The CDR3 extends over 17 amino acids. The CDR3 DNA reads as TGTGCCAGCAGTTTAGAAGCCGGGACAGTCATGAACACTGAAGCTTTCTTT. This gives the protein CASSLEAGTVMNTEAFF.

The rearrangement links TRBV6-5 to TRBJ1-2, with 7 bases aligning to TRBD1. V shed 6 bases, J shed 5 bases, and the junction held 6 bases outside the gene matches. This CDR3 is 13 amino acids long. Germline V gene sequence: CDR1 MNHEY, CDR2 SVGAGI. The CDR3 DNA reads as TGTGCCAGCAGGCGACAGGGCAATTATGGCTACACCTTC. Translation gives CASRRQGNYGYTF.

The chain links TRBV28 to TRBJ2-2; D might be TRBD1 (6 bases). CDR3 size: 18 residues. V was clipped by 2 bases and J by 4 bases, with 20 bases between them. Per germline, CDR1 MDHEN and CDR2 SYDVKM. DNA for the CDR3: TGTGCCAGCAGTTTAAGTCGAGTCGGGACAATCGGCACCGGGGAGCTGTTTTTT. As protein: CASSLSRVGTIGTGELFF.

The chain recombines TRBV5-6 with TRBJ1-1; D not resolved. The ends were cut back, 3 bases at V and 5 bases at J, with 11 bases in the middle. Germline V gives CDR1 SGHDT, CDR2 YYEEEE. The CDR3 covers 13 residues. The CDR3 loop reads CASSSGGGTEAFF. DNA for the CDR3: TGTGCCAGCAGCTCAGGTGGTGGTACTGAAGCTTTCTTT.

J is TRBJ1-6 and V is TRBV5-1, with TRBD1 as a possible D gene (6 bases). CDR3 length: 14 residues. V dropped 2 bases and J dropped 10 bases, with 13 bases sitting between them. The germline gives CDR1 SGHRS, CDR2 YFSETQ. This chain's CDR3 is CASSLEGVESPLHF. CDR3 nucleotide sequence: TGCGCCAGCAGCTTAGAGGGGGTGGAATCACCCCTCCACTTT.